This TCR beta chain was identified in a study of a mutant IDH1 vaccine in newly diagnosed glioma (dated by TCRdb to about 2021). Describing the broader study: Vaccination was initiated 4-6 weeks after radiotherapy alone, or concurrently with temozolomide cycles in the chemotherapy-containing groups. Of the approximately 30 treated patients, around 60% were male and around 38% were female, and a mean age of 40.4 years was recorded. Visit V12 was the week-35 safety follow-up and visit V13 was the week-47 end of study. Peripheral blood samples were drawn at six visits, namely V03 (baseline), V05, V07, V10, V12 and V13. Prior to enrollment, standard therapy consisting of radiotherapy alone, temozolomide alone, or radiochemotherapy with temozolomide had been administered to patients, with the combination being received by most patients. Longitudinal TCRB deep sequencing was performed for some 25 treated patients wherever samples were available for exploratory analyses.

Cut back by 0 bases and 3 bases, the V and J ends lie 12 bases apart. The germline V gene specifies SGHVS as CDR1 and FQNEAQ as CDR2. The CDR3 contains 15 residues, cysteine and phenylalanine counted. Just CDR3 DNA is preserved here, 45 bases in frame from base 1. About this clone: Its antigen is not yet known. Qualities for individual bases were not recorded, and no much larger clone is one base off.

Libraries were constructed by the immunoSEQ multiplex PCR assay. The hsTCRB Kit was used according to the manufacturer's protocol to amplify rearranged TCR beta chain sequences. TCRB libraries were sequenced on an Illumina MiSeq. The authors' analysis ran thus. Demultiplexing, trimming and gene mapping were performed with the kit vendor's proprietary platform. The clones in this table, taken by TCRdb from immuneACCESS, are in-frame only. Not every clone is retained; where verified, under half of the shortfall comes from an unresolved V gene, and the cause of the rest is unknown. V and J calls and clone size are copied from that table; D and trimming were computed from the DNA. Recorded for this sample are roughly 50,000 clones; roughly 84% of them occurred a single time. The top ten clones comprise roughly 6.3% of the sample. The sample's time point label, in plain terms: week 35, safety follow-up. Every vaccine dose consisted of 300 ug of a 20-mer mutant IDH1 peptide in Montanide, administered subcutaneously together with topical imiquimod. Eight vaccinations were administered to patients in weeks 1, 3, 5, 7, 11, 15, 19 and 23, corresponding to visits V03 through V10. The donors had newly diagnosed IDH1-mutant astrocytomas of WHO grade 3 or 4 that showed loss of nuclear ATRX. The samples were drawn from NOA16, a multicentre, single-arm, open-label phase I trial in Germany that tested a mutant IDH1 peptide vaccine in humans for the first time. Genomic DNA for TCRB sequencing was extracted from EDTA blood using the DNeasy Blood and Tissue Kit.

What the authors observed across the whole study: Pseudoprogression appeared unrelated to alterations in the top peripheral T cell clonotypes detected by TCRB sequencing. Vaccine-induced immune responses across multiple MHC alleles were detected in 90% to 95% of patients. The authors stated that sample limitations prevented analyses of patient blood samples from being reproduced. Availability determined which PBMC samples were chosen for TCRB deep sequencing.

The sample here was PBMCs, taken from a glioma patient whose treatment included an IDH1 peptide vaccine. The chain joins TRBV7-8 to TRBJ2-7; a tentative D call is TRBD2 (6 bases match). This clonotype originated in a man aged 40-49 years with glioma. The CDR3 reads as follows: CASSLAGTGVYEQYF. The DNA sequence is given as TGTGCCAGCAGCTTAGCCGGGACGGGGGTCTACGAGCAGTACTTC.